This TCR beta chain was sequenced in a study of identical twins. Findings of the study overall: Cord blood beta clonotypes that were abundant carried fewer insertions, and memory repertoires showed no such trend. For out-of-frame alpha sequences shared by twins, low generation probability was in excess.

TCRdb re-called the 5' RACE reads through MiXCR, storing one row per CDR3 protein. The sample lists 570,000 or so distinct CDR3 sequences; roughly 9.9% were seen once. Trimming took 3 bases from V and 0 from J, leaving 12 bases between them. This CDR3 spans 16 amino acids. The germline V gene has CDR1 SQVTM and CDR2 ANQGSEA. This clonotype was found a few times. Its antigen is still unknown. Separately, the same data were catalogued under a study of yellow fever vaccine responses in identical twins.

This sequence was found in a woman in her late teens or twenties in good health. This chain uses TRBV29-1 with TRBJ2-6, with no clear D. The material sequenced was PBMCs. CDR3 sequence: CSVDKALSSGANVLTF. CDR3 DNA sequence: TGCAGCGTTGACAAGGCTCTTAGCTCTGGGGCCAACGTCCTGACTTTC.